This entry lists 17 T cell receptor beta chains sequenced from one sample in a study of blood T cell repertoires in COVID-19. Here immunoSEQ multiplex PCR was the method, and the copy in TCRdb shows in-frame clones only, minus some. The sample shows a few hundred thousand clones, approximately 81% of them seen only once. The sequencing sample was made of peripheral blood. The receptors shown here come from a woman under 30 with acute or convalescent COVID-19.

This clone appeared a few times. The chain has TRBV9 and TRBJ1-3; 8 bases line up with TRBD1. CDR3 length equals 15 residues. With V trimmed by 4 bases and J by 4 bases, 7 bases remained unmatched. Germline V gives CDR1 SGDLS, CDR2 YYNGEE. The CDR3, as DNA: TGTGCCAGCAGCCAGGGACAGGCTGGGGGAAACACCATATATTTT. It yields the protein CASSQGQAGGNTIYF.

V usage is TRBV7-8 and J usage is TRBJ1-5; 7 nucleotides align to TRBD1. The J segment lost 1 base and the V segment lost 4 bases, leaving 7 bases of the junction unmatched. CDR3 length: 16 residues. Germline CDR1 is SGHVS and CDR2 is FQNEAQ. CDR3 in DNA: TGTGCCAGCAGCTCCCCGACAGGGTTAAGCAATCAGCCCCAGCATTTT. Protein product: CASSSPTGLSNQPQHF. Full variable domain (remainder filled in from reference TRBV7-8 and TRBJ1-5): GAGVSQSPRYKVAKRGQDVALRCDPISGHVSLFWYQQALGQGPEFLTYFQNEAQLDKSGLPSDRFFAERPEGSVSTLKIQRTQQEDSAVYLCASSSPTGLSNQPQHFGDGTRLSIL.

This sequence joins TRBV29-1 and TRBJ1-3, with D possibly TRBD1 on 6 matching bases. The germline V gene has CDR1 SQVTM and CDR2 ANQGSEA. This CDR3 has 13 residues. V was trimmed by 7 bases and J by 3 bases, leaving 13 bases between them. Written as DNA, the CDR3 is TGCAGCGGTCGGGGGGCCGGTGGAAACACCATATATTTT. It encodes CSGRGAGGNTIYF.

This chain uses TRBV9 with TRBJ2-1, with TRBD2 matching 7 bases. The CDR3 runs 16 residues. V trimming: 0 bases; J trimming: 0 bases; junction bases outside the gene matches: 3. The germline CDR1 and CDR2 sequences are SGDLS and YYNGEE. The CDR3 bases are TGTGCCAGCAGCGTAGACCCGGGGGGCTCCTACAATGAGCAGTTCTTC. It codes for CASSVDPGGSYNEQFF.

The chain employs TRBV5-4 and TRBJ2-2, with 9 bases matching TRBD2. Unmatched junction bases numbered 3, after V lost 0 bases and J lost 6 bases. Germline loops: CDR1 SGHNT, CDR2 YYREEE (reference sequence). This CDR3 has 15 amino acids. The CDR3 protein is CASSLGAGGPGELFF. CDR3 nucleotide sequence: TGTGCCAGCAGCTTGGGCGCGGGAGGGCCCGGGGAGCTGTTTTTT.

This chain connects TRBV5-1 to TRBJ2-2, with 14 bases aligning to TRBD2. Germline assignment: CDR1 SGHRS and CDR2 YFSETQ. This CDR3 spans 15 amino acids. With 4 bases clipped from V and 6 bases from J, the junction kept 2 bases outside the gene matches. DNA for the CDR3: TGCGCCAGCAGCCAGACTAGCGGGGGGGCCGGGGAGCTGTTTTTT. It translates to CASSQTSGGAGELFF.

Note on this clone: Other DNA variants within this sample encode the same CDR3. This sequence joins TRBV27 and TRBJ2-1, with 13 nucleotides matching TRBD2. This CDR3 is built from 15 residues. Germline V CDR1 and CDR2: MNHEY, SMNVEV (reference sequence). With 6 bases clipped from V and 4 bases from J, the junction kept 3 bases outside the gene matches. The CDR3 bases are TGTGCCAGCAGCCTGACTAGCGGGGGGTACAATGAGCAGTTCTTC. Translated: CASSLTSGGYNEQFF.

J is TRBJ2-4 and V is TRBV6-6; 13 nucleotides agree with TRBD2. Trimming cost V 5 bases and J 2 bases; bases outside gene matches: 12. This CDR3 is 19 amino acids long. Germline loops: CDR1 MNHNY, CDR2 SVGAGI (reference sequence). The chain's CDR3 is CASSRRPGTSGTSKNIQYF. The CDR3 DNA reads TGTGCCAGCAGTCGACGGCCCGGGACTAGCGGGACTTCCAAAAACATTCAGTACTTC.

This chain links TRBV19 with TRBJ2-7, with D possibly matching TRBD1 (5 bases). CDR3 length: 15 residues. The germline gives CDR1 LNHDA, CDR2 SQIVND (reference sequence). The V end lost 5 bases, the J end lost 1 base, and 15 bases lay between the germline ends. CDR3 sequence: CASSWAADTSYEQYF. CDR3 nucleotides: TGTGCCAGTAGTTGGGCCGCGGACACGTCCTACGAGCAGTACTTC.

This clone was detected only a few times. V and J are TRBV2 and TRBJ1-2, with 7 bases identical to TRBD1. The CDR3 covers 14 residues. Germline lookup yields CDR1 SNHLY and CDR2 FYNNEI. J lost 6 bases, V lost 1 base, and 5 bases had no gene match. The chain's CDR3 is CASSEGQGLDGYTF. DNA for the CDR3: TGTGCCAGCAGTGAAGGACAGGGACTCGATGGCTACACCTTC.

The rearrangement uses TRBV5-1 and TRBJ2-1; 14 nucleotides align to TRBD2. V dropped 0 bases and J dropped 0; count of bases not matched to a gene: 2. CDR3 length equals 18 residues. CDR1 is SGHRS, CDR2 YFSETQ, per germline. The CDR3 region has the DNA TGCGCCAGCAGCTTGGGGACTAGCGGGGGGAGCTCCTACAATGAGCAGTTCTTC. Its protein product is CASSLGTSGGSSYNEQFF.

This chain joins TRBV5-6 and TRBJ2-7; possibly TRBD1 for D (6 bases). The germline gives CDR1 SGHDT, CDR2 YYEEEE. CDR3 length: 14 residues. V lost 3 bases and J 3 bases, leaving 13 bases between the germline ends. The CDR3: CASSWGQGYYEQYF. CDR3 in DNA: TGTGCCAGCAGCTGGGGCCAGGGGTACTACGAGCAGTACTTC. Based on the CDR3 plus reference TRBV5-6 and TRBJ2-7, the full variable domain is DAGVTQSPTHLIKTRGQQVTLRCSPKSGHDTVSWYQQALGQGPQFIFQYYEEEERQRGNFPDRFSGHQFPNYSSELNVNALLLGDSALYLCASSWGQGYYEQYFGPGTRLTVT.

J is TRBJ1-2 and V is TRBV30; D perhaps matches TRBD1 (6 bases). Germline loops: CDR1 GTSNPN, CDR2 SVGIG (reference sequence). CDR3 length: 12 amino acids. V lost 2 bases and J lost 10, with 14 bases in between. The CDR3 here is CAWSFQGSDYTF. The CDR3 DNA is TGTGCCTGGAGTTTCCAGGGGTCGGACTACACCTTC.

V is TRBV28 and J is TRBJ1-2; possibly TRBD1 for D (6 bases). In germline, CDR1 is MDHEN, CDR2 SYDVKM. This CDR3 has 15 residues. The V end lost 7 bases, the J end lost 0 bases, and 15 bases lay between the germline ends. In DNA form, the CDR3 reads TGTGCCAGCAACTATCCGGGACACGCTAACTATGGCTACACCTTC. Its translation: CASNYPGHANYGYTF.

The CDR3 reads CASSSGTSVTYEQYF. DNA of the CDR3: TGTGCCAGCAGCTCCGGGACTAGCGTAACCTACGAGCAGTACTTC. V usage is TRBV21-1 and J usage is TRBJ2-7; TRBD2 reflects the table's D call only, with no check against the DNA. TRBV21-1 is tagged as a pseudogene. The CDR3 runs 15 residues.

This clone was seen only once. The chain is built from TRBV12-3 or TRBV12-4 and TRBJ1-2; D ambiguous. V was pared by 5 bases and J by 8 bases, with 15 bases between. The CDR3 runs 13 residues. The CDR3 nucleotides are TGTGCCAGCAGTCCCTTTCGAGGTGGAGGCTACACCTTC. This gives the protein CASSPFRGGGYTF.

The CDR3 bases are TGTGCCAGCAGGCGGACAGGGGGCGCGGGCGAGCAGTACTTC. This gives the protein CASRRTGGAGEQYF. V is TRBV28 and J is TRBJ2-7; 11 bases are shared with TRBD1. Per germline, CDR1 MDHEN and CDR2 SYDVKM. The CDR3 consists of 14 residues. V lost 6 bases and J lost 6; bases outside the gene matches: 7.